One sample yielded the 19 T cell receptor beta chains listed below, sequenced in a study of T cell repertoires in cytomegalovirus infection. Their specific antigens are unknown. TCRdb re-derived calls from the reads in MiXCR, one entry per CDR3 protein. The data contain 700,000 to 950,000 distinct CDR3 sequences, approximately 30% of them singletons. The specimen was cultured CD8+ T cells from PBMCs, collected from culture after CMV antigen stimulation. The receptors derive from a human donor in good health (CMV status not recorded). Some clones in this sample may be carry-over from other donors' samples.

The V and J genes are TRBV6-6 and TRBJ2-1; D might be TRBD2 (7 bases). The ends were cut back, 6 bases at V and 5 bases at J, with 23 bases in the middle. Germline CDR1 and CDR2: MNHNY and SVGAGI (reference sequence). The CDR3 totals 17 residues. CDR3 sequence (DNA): TGTGCCAGCAGCCCCCTCGGCTTGGGGGGGGCCAACAATGAGCAGTTCTTC. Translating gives CASSPLGLGGANNEQFF.

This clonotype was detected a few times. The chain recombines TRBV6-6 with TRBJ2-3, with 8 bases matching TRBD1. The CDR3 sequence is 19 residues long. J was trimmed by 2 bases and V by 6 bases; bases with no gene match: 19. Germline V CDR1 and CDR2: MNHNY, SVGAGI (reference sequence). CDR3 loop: CASSPGKFGQGTDTDTQYF. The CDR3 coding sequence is TGTGCCAGCAGCCCCGGGAAGTTCGGACAGGGCACCGACACAGATACGCAGTATTTT.

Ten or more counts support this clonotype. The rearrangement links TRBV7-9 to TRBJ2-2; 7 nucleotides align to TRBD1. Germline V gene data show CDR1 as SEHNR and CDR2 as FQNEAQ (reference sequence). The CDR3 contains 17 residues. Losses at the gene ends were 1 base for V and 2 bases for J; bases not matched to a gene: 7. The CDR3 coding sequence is TGTGCCAGCAGCTTAGAGCCGGGACAGATCAACACCGGGGAGCTGTTTTTT. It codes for CASSLEPGQINTGELFF.

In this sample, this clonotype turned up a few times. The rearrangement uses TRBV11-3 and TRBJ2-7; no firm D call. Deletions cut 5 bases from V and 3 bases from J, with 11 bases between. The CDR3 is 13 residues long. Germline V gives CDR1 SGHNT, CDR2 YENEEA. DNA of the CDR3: TGTGCCAGCAGCCCGTATGCGAACTACGAGCAGTACTTC. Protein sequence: CASSPYANYEQYF. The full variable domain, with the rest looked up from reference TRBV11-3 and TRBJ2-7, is EAGVVQSPRYKIIEKKQPVAFWCNPISGHNTLYWYLQNLGQGPELLIRYENEEAVDDSQLPKDRFSAERLKGVDSTLKIQPAELGDSAVYLCASSPYANYEQYFGPGTRLTVT.

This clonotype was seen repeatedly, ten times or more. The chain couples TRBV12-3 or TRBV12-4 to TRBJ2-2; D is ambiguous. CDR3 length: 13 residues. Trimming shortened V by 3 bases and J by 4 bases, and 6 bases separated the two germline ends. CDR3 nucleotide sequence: TGTGCCAGCAGTTTGTTAGTCACCGGGGAGCTGTTTTTT. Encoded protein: CASSLLVTGELFF.

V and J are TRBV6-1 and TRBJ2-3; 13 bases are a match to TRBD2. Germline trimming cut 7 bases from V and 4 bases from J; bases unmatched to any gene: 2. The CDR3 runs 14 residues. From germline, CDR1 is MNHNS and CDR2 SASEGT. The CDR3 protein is CASTLAGGSDTQYF. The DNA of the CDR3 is TGTGCCAGCACACTAGCGGGGGGGTCAGATACGCAGTATTTT.

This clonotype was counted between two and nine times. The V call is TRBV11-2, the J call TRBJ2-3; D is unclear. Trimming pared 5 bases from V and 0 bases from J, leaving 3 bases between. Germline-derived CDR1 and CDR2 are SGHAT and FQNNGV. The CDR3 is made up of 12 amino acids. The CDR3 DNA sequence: TGTGCCAGCAGCAAGAGCACAGATACGCAGTATTTT. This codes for CASSKSTDTQYF.

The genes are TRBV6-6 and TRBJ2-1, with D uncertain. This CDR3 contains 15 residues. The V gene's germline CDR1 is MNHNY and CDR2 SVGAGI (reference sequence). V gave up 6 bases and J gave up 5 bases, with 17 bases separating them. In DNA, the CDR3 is TGTGCCAGCAGCCCCCTAGAATCCCCCCACAATGAGCAGTTCTTC. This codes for CASSPLESPHNEQFF.

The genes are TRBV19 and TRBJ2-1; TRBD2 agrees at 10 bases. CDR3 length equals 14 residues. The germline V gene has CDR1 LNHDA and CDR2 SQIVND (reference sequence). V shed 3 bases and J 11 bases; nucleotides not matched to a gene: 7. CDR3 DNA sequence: TGTGCCAGTAGTATTCCGGGTAGCGGGGGGCAGCAGTTCTTC. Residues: CASSIPGSGGQQFF.

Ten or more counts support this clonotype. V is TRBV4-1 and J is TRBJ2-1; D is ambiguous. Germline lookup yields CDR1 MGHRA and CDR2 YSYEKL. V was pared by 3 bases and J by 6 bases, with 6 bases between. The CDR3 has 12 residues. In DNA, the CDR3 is TGCGCCAGCAGCCACGGATCCAATGAGCAGTTCTTC. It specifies CASSHGSNEQFF.

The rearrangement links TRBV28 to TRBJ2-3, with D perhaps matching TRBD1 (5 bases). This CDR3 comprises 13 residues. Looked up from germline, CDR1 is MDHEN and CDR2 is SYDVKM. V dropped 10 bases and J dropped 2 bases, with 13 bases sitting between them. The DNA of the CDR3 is TGTGCCATCGTGGACAACCTCACAGATACGCAGTATTTT. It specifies CAIVDNLTDTQYF.

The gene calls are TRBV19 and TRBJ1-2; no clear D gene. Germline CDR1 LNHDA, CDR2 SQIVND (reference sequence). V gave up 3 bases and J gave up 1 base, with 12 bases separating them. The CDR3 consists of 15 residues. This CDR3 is CASSISLTLNYGYTF. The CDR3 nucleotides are TGTGCCAGTAGTATCTCCCTGACACTTAACTATGGCTACACCTTC.

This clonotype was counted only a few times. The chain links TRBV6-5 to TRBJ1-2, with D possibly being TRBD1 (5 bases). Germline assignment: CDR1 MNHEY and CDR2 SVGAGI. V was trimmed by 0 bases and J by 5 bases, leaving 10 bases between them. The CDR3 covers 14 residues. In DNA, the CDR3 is TGTGCCAGCAGTTACTCGACAGCTTTGTATGGCTACACCTTC. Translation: CASSYSTALYGYTF.

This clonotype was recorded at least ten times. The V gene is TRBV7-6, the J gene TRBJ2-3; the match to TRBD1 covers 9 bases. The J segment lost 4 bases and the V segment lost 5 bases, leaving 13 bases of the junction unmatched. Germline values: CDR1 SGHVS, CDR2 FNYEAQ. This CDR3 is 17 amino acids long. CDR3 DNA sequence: TGTGCCAGCAGCCCCCGAACCGGGACAGGGTCCCCAGATACGCAGTATTTT. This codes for CASSPRTGTGSPDTQYF.

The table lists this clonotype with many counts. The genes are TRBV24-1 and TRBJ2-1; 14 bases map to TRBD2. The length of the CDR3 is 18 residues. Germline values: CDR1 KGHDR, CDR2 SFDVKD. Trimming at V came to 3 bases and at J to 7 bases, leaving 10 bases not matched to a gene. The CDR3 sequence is CATSDPRLAGGTWNEQFF. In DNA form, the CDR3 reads TGTGCCACCAGTGATCCCCGACTAGCGGGGGGGACTTGGAATGAGCAGTTCTTC.

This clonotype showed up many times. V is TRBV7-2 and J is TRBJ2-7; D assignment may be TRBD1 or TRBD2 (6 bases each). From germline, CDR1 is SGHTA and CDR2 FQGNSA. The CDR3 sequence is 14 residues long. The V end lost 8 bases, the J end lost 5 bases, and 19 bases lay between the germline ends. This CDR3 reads CASCTGGDEHEQYF. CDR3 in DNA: TGTGCCAGCTGTACCGGGGGCGATGAACACGAGCAGTACTTC.

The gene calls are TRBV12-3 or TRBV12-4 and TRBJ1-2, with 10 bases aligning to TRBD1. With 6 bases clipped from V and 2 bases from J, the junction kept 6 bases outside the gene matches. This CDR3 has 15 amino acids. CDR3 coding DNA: TGTGCCAGCAGGAGGACAGGGGGAGGAAACTATGGCTACACCTTC. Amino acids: CASRRTGGGNYGYTF.

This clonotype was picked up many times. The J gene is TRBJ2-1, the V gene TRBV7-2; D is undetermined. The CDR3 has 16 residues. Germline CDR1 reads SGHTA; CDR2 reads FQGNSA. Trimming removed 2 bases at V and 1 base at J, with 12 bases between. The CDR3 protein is CASSLMASQSYNEQFF. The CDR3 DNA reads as TGTGCCAGCAGCTTAATGGCATCTCAATCCTACAATGAGCAGTTCTTC.

CDR3 sequence reads: CASSNSGPDTQYF. CDR3 nucleotide sequence: TGTGCCAGTAGTAACAGCGGCCCTGATACGCAGTATTTT. The V gene is TRBV19, the J gene TRBJ2-3; possibly TRBD2 for D (5 bases). V was shortened by 4 bases and J by 6 bases, with 11 bases between the two germline ends. The CDR3 is 13 amino acids. Germline V gives CDR1 LNHDA, CDR2 SQIVND (reference sequence).